Listed here is a single T cell receptor beta chain. Its specific antigen is unknown. Within one base of it there is no much larger clone, and no base qualities were kept. The sample belongs to a study of T cell responses to AZD1222 COVID-19 vaccine (dated by TCRdb to the early 2020s). Looking at the study overall: AZD1222 recipients whose second dose came at about 4 weeks and those whose second dose came at about 12 weeks were combined into one group, since spike-specific TCR depth and breadth did not differ between the two schedules. TCR sequencing covered 230 or so trial participants: nearly 210 given two doses of AZD1222 and approximately 26 given two doses of MenACWY control vaccine. Trial participants were enrolled by age into 18-55, 56-69 and 70-plus year subgroups, with about 150, 28 and 57 TCR-sequenced participants respectively.

The CDR3 regions of human TCRbeta chains were analyzed by immunosequencing. The source study handled its data this way. TCRs in the repertoires were compared against a reference library of SARS-CoV-2-specific TCRs that had been generated with the MIRA antigen-specificity platform. Breadth was defined as the fraction of unique TCRs that were SARS-CoV-2-associated. Depth was defined as the fraction of total T cells that were SARS-CoV-2-associated. Using the MIRA data, each spike-specific TCR was mapped to the spike region that the TCR reacts to and placed in a CD4 or CD8 class. Log10-transformed breadth and depth values were compared by one-way ANOVA with Sidak's multiple comparisons tests. This immuneACCESS table, as held by TCRdb, lists in-frame sequences with V and J called but not all clones. Of the missing ones, under half trace to an unresolved V gene in checked studies; the others have no known cause. D and trimming come from the DNA, and the V and J calls and clone size come from that table. In this sample the table shows 100,000 to 150,000 clones, 89% of which occur a single time. Jointly, the top ten make up approximately 6.8% of the sample.

The CDR3 covers 16 residues, taking in both the cysteine and the phenylalanine. Only the CDR3 portion is preserved as DNA: 48 bases, with reading frame beginning at the first base. The germline V gene yields SGHRS for CDR1 and YFSETQ for CDR2. V gives up 4 bases and J gives up 0 bases, and the segment between their germline ends measures 17 bases. Overall study outcomes, separate from this receptor: A significant rise in spike-specific TCR breadth and depth was observed after two AZD1222 doses relative to day 0 and relative to MenACWY recipients. The vaccine-associated CD4 TCRs covered the entire spike protein, and the dominant responses fell in regions 160-218 and 743-854. Participants were mostly white British and included more females than males, and it was suggested by the authors that clonal diversity may have been underestimated. Conclusions about previously exposed vaccinees are limited, since just a handful of AZD1222 recipients were seropositive for SARS-CoV-2 at baseline. In the small 56-69-year group, the increase in depth fell short of significance, most likely because of low power. Reportedly, almost half of the unique spike-specific TCRs recognized epitopes lying outside the regions that are mutated in the B.1.351 and B.1.1.7 variants. Because no samples from the day 14 peak response were available, repertoires could be characterized only after the peak T cell response.

This specimen's time point label, per the study, means: baseline before first vaccination. Vaccinee samples came from UK trials COV001 and COV002, including a single-blind randomized controlled phase 2/3 trial of AZD1222 (ChAdOx1 nCoV-19) in healthy adults. For TCRbeta chain sequencing, PBMC samples from trial participants were taken at day 0 and at day 28 after the second dose. Sequencing used peripheral blood, obtained on day 0 of AZD1222 vaccination. This receptor was obtained from an adult in good health. Recombination joined TRBV5-1 with TRBJ2-7; a tentative D match to TRBD2 spans 5 bases. In nucleotides, the sequence is TGCGCCAGCAGCCTATCCGGAGGCCCCAGCTCCTACGAGCAGTACTTC. This gives the protein CASSLSGGPSSYEQYF.